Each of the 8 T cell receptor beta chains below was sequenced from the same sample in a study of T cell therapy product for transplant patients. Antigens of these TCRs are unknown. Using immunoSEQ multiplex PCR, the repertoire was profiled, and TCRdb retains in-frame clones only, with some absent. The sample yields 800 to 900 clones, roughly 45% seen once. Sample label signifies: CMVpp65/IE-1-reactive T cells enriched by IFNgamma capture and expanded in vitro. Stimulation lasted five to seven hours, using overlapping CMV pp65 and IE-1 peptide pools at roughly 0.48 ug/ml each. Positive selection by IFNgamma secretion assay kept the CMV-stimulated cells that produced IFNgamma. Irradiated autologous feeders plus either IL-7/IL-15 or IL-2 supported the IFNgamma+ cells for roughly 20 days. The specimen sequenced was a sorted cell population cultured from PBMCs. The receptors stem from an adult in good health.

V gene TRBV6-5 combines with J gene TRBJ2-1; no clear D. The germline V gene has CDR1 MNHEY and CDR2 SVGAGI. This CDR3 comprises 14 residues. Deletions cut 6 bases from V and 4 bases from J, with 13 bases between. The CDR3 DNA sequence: TGTGCCAGCAGGAAAGGCGACGGTTACAATGAGCAGTTCTTC. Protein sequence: CASRKGDGYNEQFF.

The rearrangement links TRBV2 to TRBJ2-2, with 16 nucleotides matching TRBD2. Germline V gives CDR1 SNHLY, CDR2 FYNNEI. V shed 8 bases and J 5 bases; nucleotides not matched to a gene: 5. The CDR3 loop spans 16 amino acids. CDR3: CASGTSGGARTGELFF. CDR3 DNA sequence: TGTGCCAGCGGGACTAGCGGGGGGGCGAGGACCGGGGAGCTGTTTTTT.

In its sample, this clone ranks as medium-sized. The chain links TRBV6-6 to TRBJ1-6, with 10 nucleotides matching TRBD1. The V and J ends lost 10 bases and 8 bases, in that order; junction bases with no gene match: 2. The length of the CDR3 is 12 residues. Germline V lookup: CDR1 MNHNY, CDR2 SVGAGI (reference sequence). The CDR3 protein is CAIGTGDSPLHF. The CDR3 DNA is TGTGCCATCGGGACAGGGGATTCACCCCTCCACTTT.

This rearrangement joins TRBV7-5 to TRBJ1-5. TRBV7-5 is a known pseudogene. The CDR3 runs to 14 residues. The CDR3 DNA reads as TGTGCCAGCAGCTTAGTGGGTTTCGGTCAGCCCCAGCATTTT. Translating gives CASSLVGFGQPQHF.

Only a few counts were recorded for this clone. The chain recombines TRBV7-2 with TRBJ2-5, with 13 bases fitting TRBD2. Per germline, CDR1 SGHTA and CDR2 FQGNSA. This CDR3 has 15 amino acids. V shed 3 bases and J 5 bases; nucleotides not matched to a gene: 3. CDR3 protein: CASSLGLAGLETQYF. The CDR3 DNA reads TGTGCCAGCAGCTTGGGACTAGCGGGGTTGGAGACCCAGTACTTC.

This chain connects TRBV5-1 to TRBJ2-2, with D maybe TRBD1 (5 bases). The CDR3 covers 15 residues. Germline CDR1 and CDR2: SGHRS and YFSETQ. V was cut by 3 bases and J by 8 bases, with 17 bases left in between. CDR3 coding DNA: TGCGCCAGCAGCTCACCCCAGGGATTTGGGGGGGAGCTGTTTTTT. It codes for CASSSPQGFGGELFF.

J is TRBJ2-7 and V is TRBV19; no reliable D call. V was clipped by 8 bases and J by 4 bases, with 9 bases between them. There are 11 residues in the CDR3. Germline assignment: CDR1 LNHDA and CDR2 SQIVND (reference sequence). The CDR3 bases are TGTGCCAGTGGTTCGGGTTACGAGCAGTACTTC. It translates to CASGSGYEQYF.

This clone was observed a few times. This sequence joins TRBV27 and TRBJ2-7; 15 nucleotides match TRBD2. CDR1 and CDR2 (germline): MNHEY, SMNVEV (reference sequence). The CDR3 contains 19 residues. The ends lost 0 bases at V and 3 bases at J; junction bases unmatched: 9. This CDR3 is CASSLSFSGTSGGNYEQYF. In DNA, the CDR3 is TGTGCCAGCAGTTTATCCTTCTCCGGGACTAGCGGGGGGAACTACGAGCAGTACTTC.